This TCR beta chain originates from a study of cytotoxic CD8 clonotypes in ibrutinib-treated CLL. Overall study: By median roughly 72 months, 12 had progressed and about 15 stayed remitted; responses had been 2 complete and around 25 partial.

Libraries were prepared by immunoSEQ multiplex PCR; TCRdb keeps only in-frame clonotypes and omits some of them. Of 200,000 to 250,000 clones listed, 75% to 85% were seen once; the top ten hold over 10%. On this clone itself: Its antigen is not known.

Study-wide results and caveats: Having risen at ibrutinib response, clonality had fallen back toward baseline by progression.

The CDR3 totals 15 residues. Germline values: CDR1 LNHDA, CDR2 SQIVND (reference sequence). Between the trimmed V and J ends, which lost 3 bases and 6 bases, there was a span of 17 bases. This sequence was found in a human donor with chronic lymphocytic leukemia. The V call is TRBV19, the J call TRBJ1-2; D gene uncertain. The sequences come from PBMCs, collected after 12 months of ibrutinib treatment. The CDR3 sequence: CASSIYPGQSNGYTF. In DNA, the CDR3 is TGTGCCAGTAGTATTTATCCGGGCCAGTCAAATGGCTACACCTTC.